The source of this TCR beta chain is a study of blood T cells in healthy people across ages. The wider study: About one barcoded beta molecule per two T cells came from capture by template switching.

Samples each had at least 5.5 micrograms of total RNA extracted. Many counts were recorded for this clonotype. Sample-barcoded 5' priming and a J-beta primer mix drove a second PCR of about 7 to 11 cycles. TCRdb fed the 5' RACE reads into MiXCR, producing one record per CDR3 protein. The sample consists of about 290,000 distinct CDR3 sequences, roughly 29% of them appearing once. Specimen: blood. The clonotype was recovered from a woman in her 70s in good health.

The CDR3 here is CASSDSRGGNQPQHF. In DNA, the CDR3 is TGTGCCAGCAGTGACTCCAGGGGAGGCAATCAGCCCCAGCATTTT. The genes are TRBV2 and TRBJ1-5, with D perhaps TRBD1 (6 bases). V lost 3 bases and J lost 2, with 11 bases in between. CDR1 SNHLY and CDR2 FYNNEI come from the germline V gene. This CDR3 is 15 amino acids long.